The clone carrying this T cell receptor beta chain showed up just once. Its specificity is not known. The data were taken from a study of CD8 T cells in ankylosing spondylitis. V lost 4 bases and J lost 0, with 13 bases in between. This CDR3 is built from 15 residues. Per germline, CDR1 MNHEY and CDR2 SMNVEV (reference sequence). Points from the study as a whole: The study identified a TCR beta motif of eight highly homologous variants that appeared characteristic of ankylosing spondylitis blood. Significantly higher representation of disease-linked clones was reported for matched ankylosing spondylitis synovial fluid.

TCRdb passed the 5' RACE reads through MiXCR, listing each CDR3 protein once. This repertoire shows hundreds of thousands of distinct CDR3 sequences, approximately 22% found once; its top ten account for roughly 14%. The origin of this receptor is a male donor with ankylosing spondylitis or in good health (not recorded which). The sequenced sample consisted of blood, either unsorted or a sorted T cell fraction (not recorded which). The chain employs TRBV27 and TRBJ2-7, with unresolved D. CDR3 in amino acids: CASSYRAFGSYEQYF. CDR3 sequence (DNA): TGTGCCAGCAGTTATAGGGCCTTCGGCTCCTACGAGCAGTACTTC.